This T cell receptor (beta chain) was found in a study of blood T cell repertoires in COVID-19. Recovered status in Cohort 3 required two negative PCRs, clearance, or symptom resolution. Germline V lookup: CDR1 LGHDT, CDR2 YNNKEL (reference sequence). Trimming removed 2 bases at V and 7 bases at J, with 14 bases between. The CDR3 runs to 14 residues. Per the original methods: Counts of nucleated cells, estimated from reference gene primer amplification, were obtained. TCRdb keeps only in-frame clones here, not all; method: immunoSEQ multiplex PCR. V, J and clone size are those of that table, while D and trimming were read from the DNA. This sample has a few hundred thousand clones, with around 83% found just once.

This clonotype was obtained from a woman in her 50s who had recovered from COVID-19. The material sequenced was PBMCs or T cells enriched from blood (not recorded which). This chain uses TRBV3-1 (or the pseudogene TRBV3-2) with TRBJ2-5; perhaps TRBD2 as D (6 bases). The CDR3 DNA follows: TGTGCCAGCAGCCAATTCGACGGGGGTGGGACCCAGTACTTC. Residues: CASSQFDGGGTQYF.